This TCR beta chain is from a study of control samples from healthy donors and cancer patients. Only in-frame clones appear in the TCRdb table, and some are missing; sequencing was by immunoSEQ multiplex PCR. There are about 69,000 clones in the sample; about four fifths occur only once, and 2.5% to 3% lies in the top ten. Germline lookup yields CDR1 MRHNA and CDR2 SNTAGT. V was pared by 7 bases and J by 5 bases, with 26 bases between. This CDR3 spans 17 amino acids. The source is a woman aged 45 to 65 with lung cancer. Material for sequencing was PBMCs. The rearrangement uses TRBV6-4 and TRBJ1-2; D is ambiguous. The CDR3, as DNA: TGTGCCAGCACCCCCGACCCCACGGGCGTCGGTCTATATGGCTACACCTTC. As protein: CASTPDPTGVGLYGYTF.